This T cell receptor beta chain was sequenced for a study of T cells in Graves' hyperthyroidism and ophthalmopathy. General study results and limits: Most thyroid clonotypes that were expanded above 0.001 also turned up in blood. Separation of ophthalmopathy from stable hyperthyroidism was achieved by a 13 V-J model.

It was considered stable Graves' hyperthyroidism when ophthalmopathy did not progress within 18 months. From approximately 9.5 ml of fresh peripheral blood, PBMCs were isolated. This clonotype was counted at least ten times. Its antigen remains unidentified. The CDR3 contains 17 residues. CDR1 and CDR2 (germline): SNHLY, FYNNEI. Trimming pared 5 bases from V and 4 bases from J, leaving 18 bases between. The investigators amplified TCR beta CDR3 regions from RNA transcripts. Using the HTBI primer set, a first-round RT-PCR was run on the TCR CDR3. MiXCR was run by TCRdb on the multiplex PCR reads, yielding one entry per CDR3 protein. The table has more than 500,000 distinct CDR3 sequences, less than 15% seen once.

This chain links TRBV2 with TRBJ1-6, with a possible D match to TRBD1 (5 bases). The material sequenced was blood. The clonotype was recovered from a woman in her thirties or forties with Graves' hyperthyroidism. In DNA, the CDR3 is TGTGCCAGCAGTTCCCTTCCGGGACTGGAATATAATTCACCCCTCCACTTT. It yields the protein CASSSLPGLEYNSPLHF.